Sequencing of this T cell receptor beta chain was carried out in a study of cytomegalovirus exposure and HLA in healthy donors. The table came from immunoSEQ multiplex PCR; TCRdb's copy has only in-frame clones and leaves some out. The data show about 140,000 clones, approximately 93% seen once. An approximately 130-subject validation cohort, separate from the approximately 610-subject first cohort, supplied the donors. The receptor's source is a young man in good health and CMV-seronegative. Sequenced input: PBMCs.

CDR3: CAWTMGGYPGELFF. For the CDR3, the DNA is TGTGCCTGGACAATGGGGGGGTACCCCGGGGAGCTGTTTTTT. V is TRBV30 and J is TRBJ2-2; 7 bases are shared with TRBD2. This CDR3 is 14 amino acids long. Germline CDR1 reads GTSNPN; CDR2 reads SVGIG (reference sequence). The junction had 8 bases not matched to a gene; V was cut back by 4 bases and J by 6 bases. The full variable domain, in which reference TRBV30 and TRBJ2-2 provide the parts outside the CDR3, is SQTIHQWPATLVQPVGSPLSLECTVEGTSNPNLYWYRQAAGRGLQLLFYSVGIGQISSEVPQNLSASRPQDRQFILSSKKLLLSDSGFYLCAWTMGGYPGELFFGEGSRLTVL.